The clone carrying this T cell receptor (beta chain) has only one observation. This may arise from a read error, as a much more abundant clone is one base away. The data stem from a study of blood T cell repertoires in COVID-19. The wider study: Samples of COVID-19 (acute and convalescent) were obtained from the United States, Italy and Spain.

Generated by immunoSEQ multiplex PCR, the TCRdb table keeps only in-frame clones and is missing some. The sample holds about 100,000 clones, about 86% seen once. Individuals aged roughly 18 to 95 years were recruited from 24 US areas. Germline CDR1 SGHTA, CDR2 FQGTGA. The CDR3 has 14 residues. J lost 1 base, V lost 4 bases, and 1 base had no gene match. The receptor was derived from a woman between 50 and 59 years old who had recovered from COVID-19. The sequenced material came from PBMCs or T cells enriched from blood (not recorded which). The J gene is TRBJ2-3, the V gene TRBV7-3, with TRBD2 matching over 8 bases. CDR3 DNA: TGTGCCAGCAGCTCGACTAGCGGCACAGATACGCAGTATTTT. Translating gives CASSSTSGTDTQYF. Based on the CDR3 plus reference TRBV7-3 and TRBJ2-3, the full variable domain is GAGVSQTPSNKVTEKGKYVELRCDPISGHTALYWYRQSLGQGPEFLIYFQGTGAADDSGLPNDRFFAVRPEGSVSTLKIQRTERGDSAVYLCASSSTSGTDTQYFGPGTRLTVL.